Each of the 12 T cell receptor beta chains below was sequenced from the same sample in a study of cytomegalovirus exposure and HLA in healthy donors (dated by TCRdb to the late 2010s). The library was generated by the immunoSEQ multiplex PCR assay. A mixture of 60 forward primers for TCR Vbeta segments and 13 reverse primers for TCR Jbeta segments was used in the multiplex PCR. Held by TCRdb, this immuneACCESS table contains in-frame sequences only and omits some clones. Under half of the omission traces to an unresolved V gene where checked; the cause of the rest is unknown. For this sample there are 250,000 to 350,000 clones; about nine tenths appear just once. The ten largest clonotypes hold 3% to 4% of the sample. Sequencing was done on a sample of PBMCs. The source of these receptors is a middle-aged man in good health and CMV-seropositive.

The chain joins TRBV7-2 to TRBJ1-2; D possibly corresponds to TRBD1 (5 bases). CDR3 length equals 15 residues. Trimming took 1 base from V and 2 from J, leaving 11 bases between them. Per the germline V gene, CDR1 is SGHTA and CDR2 is FQGNSA. The CDR3 DNA reads as TGTGCCAGCAGCTTAGGATACAGGACGAACTATGGCTACACCTTC. This sequence encodes CASSLGYRTNYGYTF.

This chain uses TRBV5-4 with TRBJ1-2, with TRBD1 identical over 7 bases. This CDR3 is 14 amino acids long. Looked up from germline, CDR1 is SGHNT and CDR2 is YYREEE (reference sequence). The V segment lost 2 bases and the J segment 5 bases; nucleotides outside the gene matches: 6. The CDR3 bases are TGTGCCAGCAGCTTTAGAGGGGGCGATTATGGCTACACCTTC. This translates into CASSFRGGDYGYTF.

The J gene is TRBJ1-6, the V gene TRBV30; TRBD1 matches 8 bases. The CDR3 has 13 residues. Germline assignment: CDR1 GTSNPN and CDR2 SVGIG (reference sequence). The trim removed 3 bases at V and 10 bases at J, leaving 5 bases unmatched. The CDR3 protein is CAWSGQGTSPLHF. The DNA for the CDR3 is TGTGCCTGGAGCGGACAGGGAACCTCACCCCTCCACTTT.

The chain links TRBV27 to TRBJ2-1; tentative D call: TRBD2 (5 bases). V was shortened by 0 bases and J by 4 bases, with 10 bases between the two germline ends. Germline assignment: CDR1 MNHEY and CDR2 SMNVEV (reference sequence). This CDR3 is built from 15 residues. The CDR3 reads CASSLSGSKYNEQFF. CDR3 nucleotides: TGTGCCAGCAGTTTATCGGGGAGTAAGTACAATGAGCAGTTCTTC.

The chain recombines TRBV18 with TRBJ2-2; no definite D call. Trimming stripped 4 bases from V and 2 bases from J, with 8 bases between. The CDR3 extends over 14 amino acids. Germline lookup yields CDR1 KGHSH and CDR2 LQKENI. CDR3 nucleotides: TGTGCCAGCTCACGGGCAGGTAACACCGGGGAGCTGTTTTTT. This translates into CASSRAGNTGELFF.

This chain connects TRBV4-1 to TRBJ2-7, with D possibly being TRBD2 (6 bases). CDR1 MGHRA and CDR2 YSYEKL come from the germline V gene. Trimming took off 0 bases at V and 0 bases at J, with 12 bases between the two ends. CDR3 length: 16 residues. CDR3 in DNA: TGCGCCAGCAGCCAAGATCCAGCGGGCCTCTCCTACGAGCAGTACTTC. Amino acid sequence: CASSQDPAGLSYEQYF.

The V gene is TRBV28, the J gene TRBJ2-1; 8 bases agree with TRBD2. This CDR3 spans 15 amino acids. The germline CDR1 and CDR2 sequences are MDHEN and SYDVKM. J gave up 2 bases and V 6 bases, and 6 bases lay outside the gene matches. CDR3 bases: TGTGCCAGCAGCGAGGGACTAGGAGCCTACAATGAGCAGTTCTTC. Its protein is CASSEGLGAYNEQFF. The entire variable domain, with the rest obtained from reference TRBV28 and TRBJ2-1, is as follows: DVKVTQSSRYLVKRTGEKVFLECVQDMDHENMFWYRQDPGLGLRLIYFSYDVKMKEKGDIPEGYSVSREKKERFSLILESASTNQTSMYLCASSEGLGAYNEQFFGPGTRLTVL.

This clone has only a few counts. The chain has TRBV4-1 and TRBJ1-4; tentatively, D is TRBD1 (5 bases). V was clipped by 1 base and J by 7 bases, with 10 bases between them. The CDR3 contains 14 residues. Germline CDR1 MGHRA, CDR2 YSYEKL. CDR3 bases: TGCGCCAGCAGCCAAGGGGACGGGGGTGAAAAACTGTTTTTT. As protein: CASSQGDGGEKLFF.

The CDR3 sequence is CASSIGTVYNEQFF. The CDR3 DNA reads TGTGCCAGTAGTATAGGGACAGTCTACAATGAGCAGTTCTTC. The chain employs TRBV19 and TRBJ2-1; TRBD1 is a possible D gene (6 bases). The CDR3 has 14 residues. From germline, CDR1 is LNHDA and CDR2 SQIVND (reference sequence). Trimming pared 1 base from V and 3 bases from J, leaving 7 bases between.

The gene calls are TRBV7-9 and TRBJ2-1; 9 bases are a match to TRBD2. The germline V gene has CDR1 SEHNR and CDR2 FQNEAQ (reference sequence). The J segment lost 9 bases and the V segment lost 4 bases, leaving 4 bases of the junction unmatched. CDR3 size: 13 residues. CDR3 residues: CASSWGLAVEQFF. The DNA of the CDR3 is TGTGCCAGCAGCTGGGGACTAGCCGTTGAGCAGTTCTTC.

This clone was counted only a few times. The chain joins TRBV2 to TRBJ2-7, with 11 positions matching TRBD2. Germline loops: CDR1 SNHLY, CDR2 FYNNEI. CDR3 size: 14 residues. The J segment lost 3 bases and the V segment lost 4 bases, leaving 2 bases of the junction unmatched. The CDR3 is CASSASGRRYEQYF. The CDR3 DNA reads as TGTGCCAGCAGTGCTAGCGGGAGGCGCTACGAGCAGTACTTC.

V is TRBV4-2 and J is TRBJ2-3; a weak D match, TRBD1 (5 bases). Between the trimmed V and J ends, which lost 1 base and 2 bases, there was a span of 10 bases. The CDR3 covers 15 residues. The germline CDR1 and CDR2 sequences are LGHNA and YNFKEQ. The CDR3 nucleotides are TGTGCCAGCAGCCAAGGGGTCAGGGTCACAGATACGCAGTATTTT. Its translation: CASSQGVRVTDTQYF.